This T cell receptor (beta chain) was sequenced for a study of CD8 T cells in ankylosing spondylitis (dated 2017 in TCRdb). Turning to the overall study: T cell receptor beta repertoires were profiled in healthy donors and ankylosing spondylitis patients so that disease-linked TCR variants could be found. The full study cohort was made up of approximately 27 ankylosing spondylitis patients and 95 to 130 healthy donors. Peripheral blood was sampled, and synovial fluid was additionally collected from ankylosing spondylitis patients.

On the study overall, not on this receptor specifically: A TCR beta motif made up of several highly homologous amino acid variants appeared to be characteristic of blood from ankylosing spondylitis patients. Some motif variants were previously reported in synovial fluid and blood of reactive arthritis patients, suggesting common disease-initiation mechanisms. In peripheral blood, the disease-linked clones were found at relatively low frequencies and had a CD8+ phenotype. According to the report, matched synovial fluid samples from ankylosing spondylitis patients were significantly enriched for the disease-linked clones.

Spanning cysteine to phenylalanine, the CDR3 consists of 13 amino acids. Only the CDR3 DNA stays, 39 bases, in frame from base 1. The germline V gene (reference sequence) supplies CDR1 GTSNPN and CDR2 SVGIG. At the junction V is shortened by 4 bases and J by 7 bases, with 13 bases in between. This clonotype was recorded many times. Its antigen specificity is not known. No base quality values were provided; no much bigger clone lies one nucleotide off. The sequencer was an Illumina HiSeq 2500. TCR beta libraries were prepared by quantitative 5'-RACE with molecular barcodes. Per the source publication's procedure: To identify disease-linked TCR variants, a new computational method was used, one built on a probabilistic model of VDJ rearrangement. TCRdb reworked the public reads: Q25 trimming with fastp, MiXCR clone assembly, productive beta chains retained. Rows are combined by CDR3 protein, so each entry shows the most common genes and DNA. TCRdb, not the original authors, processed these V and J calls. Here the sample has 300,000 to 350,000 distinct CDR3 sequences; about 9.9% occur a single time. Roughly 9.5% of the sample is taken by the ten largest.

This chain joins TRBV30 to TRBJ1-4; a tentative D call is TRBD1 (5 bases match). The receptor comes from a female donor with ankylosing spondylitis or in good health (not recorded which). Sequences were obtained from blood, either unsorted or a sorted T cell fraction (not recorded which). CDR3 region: CAWNQGRGEKLFF. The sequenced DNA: TGTGCCTGGAACCAGGGACGGGGTGAAAAACTGTTTTTT.